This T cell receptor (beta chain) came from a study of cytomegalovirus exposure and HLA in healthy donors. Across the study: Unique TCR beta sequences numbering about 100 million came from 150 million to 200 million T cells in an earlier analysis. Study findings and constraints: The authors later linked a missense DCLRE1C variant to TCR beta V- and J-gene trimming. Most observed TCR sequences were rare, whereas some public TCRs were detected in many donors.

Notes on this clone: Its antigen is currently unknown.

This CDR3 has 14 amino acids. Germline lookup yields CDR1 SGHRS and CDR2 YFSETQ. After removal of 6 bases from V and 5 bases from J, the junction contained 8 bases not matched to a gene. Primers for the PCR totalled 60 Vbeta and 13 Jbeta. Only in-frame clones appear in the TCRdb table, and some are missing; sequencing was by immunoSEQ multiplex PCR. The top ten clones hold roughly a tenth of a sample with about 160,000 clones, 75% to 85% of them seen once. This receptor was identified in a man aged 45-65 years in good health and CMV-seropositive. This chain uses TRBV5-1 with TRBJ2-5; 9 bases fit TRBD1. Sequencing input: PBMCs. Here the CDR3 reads CASTPQGARETQYF. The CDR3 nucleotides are TGCGCCAGCACCCCACAGGGGGCTAGGGAGACCCAGTACTTC.